One and the same sample provided the 26 T cell receptor beta chains below, sequenced in a study of shared clonotypes between healthy human individuals. The protocol was immunoSEQ multiplex PCR, while the TCRdb copy is restricted to in-frame clones and leaves out a portion. The sample yields 2 million to 3 million clones, 90% to 95% seen once. Sequenced material: naive CD4+ T cells from PBMCs. Described subset: CD45RA+ positively selected. The receptor set was obtained from a man in his late teens or twenties in good health. Some clones in this sample may be carry-over from other donors' samples.

The rearrangement joins TRBV21-1 to TRBJ2-7; no check of the table's D call, TRBD2, against the DNA was made. TRBV21-1 corresponds to a pseudogene. The CDR3 loop spans 16 amino acids. CDR3 residues: CASSQLTSGIPYEQYF. In nucleotides, the CDR3 is TGTGCCAGCAGCCAACTAACTAGCGGGATTCCCTACGAGCAGTACTTC.

This rearrangement joins TRBV18 to TRBJ2-3, with a tentative D call TRBD1 (5 bases). The CDR3 length is 14 residues. Trimming stripped 3 bases from V and 4 bases from J, with 11 bases between. The germline gives CDR1 KGHSH, CDR2 LQKENI. The CDR3 coding sequence is TGTGCCAGCTCACCTTACAGGAGTCCAGATACGCAGTATTTT. Its protein is CASSPYRSPDTQYF.

This rearrangement joins TRBV6-5 to TRBJ2-5, with TRBD2 as a possible D gene (6 bases). CDR3 length: 14 residues. The V end was cut by 7 bases, the J end by 1 base, with 13 bases between. Per the germline V gene, CDR1 is MNHEY and CDR2 is SVGAGI. The CDR3 loop is CASTRGYSQETQYF. CDR3 DNA: TGTGCCAGCACCCGGGGGTACTCCCAAGAGACCCAGTACTTC.

The chain has TRBV7-9 and TRBJ2-1, with 10 bases aligning to TRBD1. The V segment lost 5 bases and the J segment 6 bases; nucleotides outside the gene matches: 10. Germline V gene lookup returns CDR1 SEHNR and CDR2 FQNEAQ (reference sequence). The CDR3 length is 16 residues. The CDR3 loop is CASSQPRQGAGNEQFF. The CDR3 bases are TGTGCCAGCAGCCAACCACGACAGGGGGCGGGCAATGAGCAGTTCTTC.

The chain joins TRBV28 to TRBJ1-1; TRBD1 matches at 9 bases. V lost 6 bases, J lost 10 bases, and 15 bases stayed unmatched. The CDR3 has 15 residues. Germline values: CDR1 MDHEN, CDR2 SYDVKM. The DNA of the CDR3 is TGTGCCAGCAGGGGAGGGTCACAGGGGGCGCAATCAGCTTTCTTT. Encoded protein: CASRGGSQGAQSAFF.

The CDR3 reads CATGTVFYQPQHF. CDR3 DNA: TGTGCCACTGGGACCGTTTTCTATCAGCCCCAGCATTTT. The chain combines TRBV10-3 with TRBJ1-5; D may be TRBD1 (5 bases). The CDR3 loop spans 13 amino acids. CDR1 and CDR2 (germline): ENHRY, SYGVKD. V shed 10 bases and J shed 5 bases, with 15 bases lying between them.

This rearrangement joins TRBV7-8 to TRBJ2-2, with a weak D call TRBD2 (5 bases). Germline V CDR1 and CDR2: SGHVS, FQNEAQ. V was shortened by 1 base and J by 4 bases, with 7 bases between the two germline ends. This CDR3 region has 14 residues. The CDR3 loop is CASSLGRSTGELFF. The CDR3 DNA reads TGTGCCAGCAGCTTAGGGAGGAGCACCGGGGAGCTGTTTTTT.

This chain links TRBV29-1 with TRBJ2-5; 9 nucleotides align to TRBD2. After removal of 0 bases from V and 5 bases from J, the junction contained 7 bases not matched to a gene. Per germline, CDR1 SQVTM and CDR2 ANQGSEA. The CDR3 runs 15 residues. CDR3 coding DNA: TGCAGCGTTGAAGACCCGGGACTAGCCGGGGAGACCCAGTACTTC. Translated: CSVEDPGLAGETQYF.

The CDR3 reads CASSSSGSGGDTQYF. Here the CDR3 DNA reads TGTGCCAGCTCATCTTCTGGGAGCGGGGGAGATACGCAGTATTTT. This chain connects TRBV18 to TRBJ2-3, with TRBD2 matching over 8 bases. V was clipped by 5 bases and J by 5 bases; unmatched bases: 9. This CDR3 region has 15 residues. Germline CDR1 reads KGHSH; CDR2 reads LQKENI.

As concerns this clone: Other DNA variants within this sample encode the same CDR3. V is TRBV5-1 and J is TRBJ1-3; 7 nucleotides line up with TRBD1. CDR3 length: 14 amino acids. With V trimmed by 5 bases and J by 7 bases, 9 bases remained unmatched. Germline CDR1 SGHRS, CDR2 YFSETQ. CDR3 sequence: CASSWTGEGNTIYF. CDR3 DNA: TGCGCCAGCAGTTGGACAGGCGAAGGGAACACCATATATTTT.

V usage is TRBV6-1 and J usage is TRBJ1-1, with 7 positions matching TRBD1. The CDR3 sequence is 14 residues long. V lost 7 bases, J lost 5 bases, and 10 bases stayed unmatched. Per germline, CDR1 MNHNS and CDR2 SASEGT. For the CDR3, the DNA is TGTGCCAGCATACGAGGGGGCGCATGGACTGAAGCTTTCTTT. Its translation is CASIRGGAWTEAFF.

J is TRBJ2-7 and V is TRBV9; 8 bases match TRBD1. V was pared by 3 bases and J by 0 bases, with 8 bases of the junction left unmatched. The germline V gene has CDR1 SGDLS and CDR2 YYNGEE. The CDR3 length is 16 residues. CDR3 nucleotides: TGTGCCAGCAGCGAAGGTCCAGGGGGCTCCTCCTACGAGCAGTACTTC. This translates into CASSEGPGGSSYEQYF. Full variable domain (rest looked up from reference TRBV9 and TRBJ2-7): DSGVTQTPKHLITATGQRVTLRCSPRSGDLSVYWYQQSLDQGLQFLIQYYNGEERAKGNILERFSAQQFPDLHSELNLSSLELGDSALYFCASSEGPGGSSYEQYFGPGTRLTVT.

This clone has a single count. The chain links TRBV5-6 to TRBJ1-2; 9 positions agree with TRBD1. Germline trimming cut 4 bases from V and 8 bases from J; bases unmatched to any gene: 6. CDR1 SGHDT and CDR2 YYEEEE come from the germline V gene. CDR3 length: 13 residues. In nucleotides, the CDR3 is TGTGCCAGCAGCACTTTGGACAGGGGCGGCTACACCTTC. Protein product: CASSTLDRGGYTF.

The chain links TRBV7-6 to TRBJ2-7; 7 bases are a match to TRBD2. CDR1 is SGHVS and CDR2 is FNYEAQ in the germline V gene. With V trimmed by 5 bases and J by 1 base, 8 bases remained unmatched. There are 15 residues in the CDR3. DNA of the CDR3: TGTGCCAGCAGCAAAAACCAGGGAGGGTCCTACGAGCAGTACTTC. As protein: CASSKNQGGSYEQYF.

Comment on this clone: The same CDR3 is also encoded by other DNA sequences in this sample. The chain employs TRBV7-3 and TRBJ2-5; D is undetermined. Germline lookup yields CDR1 SGHTA and CDR2 FQGTGA. This CDR3 has 13 residues. V lost 1 base, J lost 5 bases, and 8 bases lay in between. CDR3 nucleotides: TGTGCCAGCAGCTTAAGTAGAGAGGAGACCCAGTACTTC. It is translated as CASSLSREETQYF.

V gene TRBV18 combines with J gene TRBJ2-1, with 12 bases fitting TRBD2. The CDR3 is 18 amino acids. Germline assignment: CDR1 KGHSH and CDR2 LQKENI. The V gene end was trimmed by 1 base and the J gene end by 10 bases; junction bases not matched to a gene: 14. The CDR3, as DNA: TGTGCCAGCTCACCACGGCTAGCGGGAGGGCATGGTGTCATCGAGCAGTTCTTC. It translates to CASSPRLAGGHGVIEQFF.

Regarding this clone: This sample includes further DNA sequences coding for the same CDR3. V gene TRBV18 combines with J gene TRBJ1-2; D perhaps matches TRBD1 (6 bases). The ends were cut back, 3 bases at V and 4 bases at J, with 9 bases in the middle. The CDR3 covers 13 residues. Germline V gene sequence: CDR1 KGHSH, CDR2 LQKENI. CDR3 DNA sequence: TGTGCCAGCTCACCGCTAGGGGGCTATGGCTACACCTTC. This gives the protein CASSPLGGYGYTF.

The CDR3 region is CASRRVSSNYGYTF. CDR3 nucleotides: TGTGCCAGCAGACGGGTCAGCTCTAACTATGGCTACACCTTC. The V gene is TRBV2, the J gene TRBJ1-2; D unclear. This CDR3 comprises 14 residues. V gave up 6 bases and J gave up 0 bases, with 11 bases separating them. Germline loops: CDR1 SNHLY, CDR2 FYNNEI.

This chain connects TRBV9 to TRBJ1-2; 12 bases align to TRBD1. The germline gives CDR1 SGDLS, CDR2 YYNGEE. The CDR3 runs 15 residues. Trimming took 4 bases from V and 5 from J; bases not matched to a gene: 6. The CDR3 region is CASSPGTGGLYGYTF. CDR3 DNA sequence: TGTGCCAGCAGCCCGGGGACAGGGGGCCTTTATGGCTACACCTTC. The whole variable domain, filled in from reference TRBV9 and TRBJ1-2, reads DSGVTQTPKHLITATGQRVTLRCSPRSGDLSVYWYQQSLDQGLQFLIQYYNGEERAKGNILERFSAQQFPDLHSELNLSSLELGDSALYFCASSPGTGGLYGYTFGSGTRLTVV.

The chain joins TRBV30 to TRBJ1-5; maybe TRBD1 (6 bases). Germline V gives CDR1 GTSNPN, CDR2 SVGIG (reference sequence). CDR3 length: 17 amino acids. The V gene lost 0 bases and the J gene lost 2 bases, with 17 bases spanning the gap. CDR3 bases: TGTGCCTGGAGTGTAACGATTGGGGGCTCGGGCAATCAGCCCCAGCATTTT. Its protein product is CAWSVTIGGSGNQPQHF.

The chain links TRBV7-9 to TRBJ2-2; D is undetermined. The CDR3 covers 15 residues. CDR1 is SEHNR, CDR2 FQNEAQ, per germline (reference sequence). Trimming removed 1 base from V and 2 bases from J, with 8 bases in between. The chain's CDR3 is CASSLEGGNTGELFF. The CDR3 DNA reads TGTGCCAGCAGCTTAGAAGGCGGTAACACCGGGGAGCTGTTTTTT.

The CDR3 nucleotides read TGTGCTAGTGCAAGCGGAGGGACCCAGTACTTC. Amino acids: CASASGGTQYF. This chain connects TRBV12-5 to TRBJ2-5; tentatively, D is TRBD2 (5 bases). Germline values: CDR1 LGHNT, CDR2 FRNRAP. The CDR3 runs to 11 residues. V was pared by 7 bases and J by 7 bases, with 10 bases between. The full variable domain, with the rest looked up from reference TRBV12-5 and TRBJ2-5, is DARVTQTPRHKVTEMGQEVTMRCQPILGHNTVFWYRQTMMQGLELLAYFRNRAPLDDSGMPKDRFSAEMPDATLATLKIQPSEPRDSAVYFCASASGGTQYFGPGTRLLVL.

The V gene is TRBV2, the J gene TRBJ1-4; D may be TRBD1 (5 bases). Germline CDR1 and CDR2: SNHLY and FYNNEI. The CDR3 contains 17 residues. Trimming shortened V by 4 bases and J by 10 bases, and 25 bases separated the two germline ends. CDR3 DNA: TGTGCCAGCAGTGCTGGGACCGGCGAGTCCATGAGGGTAAAACTGTTTTTT. This encodes CASSAGTGESMRVKLFF.

CDR3 DNA: TGTGCCAGCAGTAAACTCGGAGAGACTAGCACAGATACGCAGTATTTT. Its protein product is CASSKLGETSTDTQYF. The chain recombines TRBV6-6 with TRBJ2-3; no clear D gene. The V gene lost 5 bases and the J gene lost 0 bases, with 15 bases spanning the gap. This CDR3 comprises 16 residues. Germline V lookup: CDR1 MNHNY, CDR2 SVGAGI (reference sequence).

This rearrangement joins TRBV30 to TRBJ2-2; D might be TRBD1 (6 bases). CDR3 length: 12 amino acids. The germline CDR1 and CDR2 sequences are GTSNPN and SVGIG (reference sequence). Trimming cost V 5 bases and J 3 bases, with 7 bases left between them. CDR3 bases: TGTGCCTGGGCAGGGGACACCGGGGAGCTGTTTTTT. This translates into CAWAGDTGELFF.

The J gene is TRBJ1-1, the V gene TRBV27; D remains ambiguous. Germline CDR1 MNHEY, CDR2 SMNVEV (reference sequence). Trimming left V 6 bases short and J 4 bases short, with 18 bases between. The CDR3 spans 15 residues. CDR3 coding DNA: TGTGCCAGCAGGCCCGAGAGGAGGGCGGGCACTGAAGCTTTCTTT. Residues: CASRPERRAGTEAFF.